Presented here are 18 T cell receptor beta chains from one specimen sequenced in a study of T cell changes during pregnancy in multiple sclerosis (dated by TCRdb to the late 2010s). Library creation used the immunoSEQ multiplex PCR assay. In TCRdb, the immuneACCESS table is reduced to in-frame sequences with V and J assigned. These tables do not hold every clone; where another copy was compared, an unresolved V gene accounts for under half, and the others remain unexplained. The sample profile shows tens of thousands of clones; 92% of them were found once. Less than 3% of the sample is taken by the ten largest. Sequenced here: peripheral blood, sampled before pregnancy. All receptors come from a female donor with multiple sclerosis, enrolled in a pregnancy study.

This CDR3 reads CASSFTSGSTDTQYF. The CDR3 DNA reads TGTGCCAGCAGCTTTACTAGCGGTAGCACAGATACGCAGTATTTT. The gene calls are TRBV7-2 and TRBJ2-3; 8 bases fit TRBD2. CDR3 length: 15 residues. Germline V gene sequence: CDR1 SGHTA, CDR2 FQGNSA. V lost 3 bases to trimming and J lost 0 bases; unmatched junction nucleotides: 2.

The rearrangement joins TRBV29-1 to TRBJ1-1; 10 bases line up with TRBD1. Germline-derived CDR1 and CDR2 are SQVTM and ANQGSEA. CDR3 size: 15 residues. Unmatched junction bases numbered 8, after V lost 2 bases and J lost 5 bases. The chain's CDR3 is CSVEPRDRGITEAFF. The CDR3 DNA follows: TGCAGCGTTGAACCCCGGGACAGGGGAATAACTGAAGCTTTCTTT.

The rearrangement uses TRBV6-5 and TRBJ2-7; TRBD2 might be the D (5 bases). Germline V lookup: CDR1 MNHEY, CDR2 SVGAGI. Trimming took 7 bases from V and 1 from J, leaving 17 bases between them. CDR3 size: 15 residues. The CDR3 here is CASTPSPGVSYEQYF. As DNA, the CDR3 is TGTGCCAGCACTCCCTCTCCCGGGGTTTCCTACGAGCAGTACTTC.

This clone was observed a single time. The chain is built from TRBV7-2 and TRBJ2-7; no definite D call. Between the trimmed V and J ends, which lost 2 bases and 1 base, there was a span of 9 bases. CDR1 and CDR2 (germline): SGHTA, FQGNSA. This CDR3 is built from 14 residues. The CDR3: CASSLRQFSYEQYF. The DNA for the CDR3 is TGTGCCAGCAGCTTAAGACAATTTTCCTACGAGCAGTACTTC.

This chain connects TRBV30 to TRBJ2-4, with TRBD2 identical over 10 bases. With V trimmed by 2 bases and J by 0 bases, 13 bases remained unmatched. CDR1 and CDR2 (germline): GTSNPN, SVGIG (reference sequence). The CDR3 runs 19 residues. CDR3 sequence reads: CAWSSEGSGRPLAKNIQYF. CDR3 in DNA: TGTGCCTGGAGTTCCGAGGGTAGCGGGAGGCCTTTAGCCAAAAACATTCAGTACTTC.

The CDR3 protein is CASNHLSGSSYEQYF. In DNA form, the CDR3 reads TGTGCCAGCAACCACCTTAGCGGAAGCTCCTACGAGCAGTACTTC. The J gene is TRBJ2-7, the V gene TRBV28; a weak D match, TRBD2 (6 bases). Trimming stripped 7 bases from V and 0 bases from J, with 16 bases between. Germline V gene lookup returns CDR1 MDHEN and CDR2 SYDVKM. The CDR3 runs to 15 residues.

The chain is built from TRBV5-1 and TRBJ1-2; TRBD1 might be the D (6 bases). With 5 bases removed from V and 0 bases from J, the gap between germline ends came to 20 bases. Per the germline V gene, CDR1 is SGHRS and CDR2 is YFSETQ. The CDR3 covers 17 residues. The CDR3 loop is CASSGPPDSRSNYGYTF. The CDR3 nucleotides read TGCGCCAGCAGTGGGCCCCCGGACAGCCGCTCTAACTATGGCTACACCTTC.

The chain combines TRBV18 with TRBJ2-6, with D hard to call. Trimming pared 3 bases from V and 0 bases from J, leaving 6 bases between. This CDR3 region has 15 residues. Per the germline V gene, CDR1 is KGHSH and CDR2 is LQKENI. CDR3: CASSPKHSGANVLTF. CDR3 DNA sequence: TGTGCCAGCTCACCGAAGCACTCTGGGGCCAACGTCCTGACTTTC. The full variable domain, rest sourced from reference TRBV18 and TRBJ2-6, is NAGVMQNPRHLVRRRGQEARLRCSPMKGHSHVYWYRQLPEEGLKFMVYLQKENIIDESGMPKERFSAEFPKEGPSILRIQQVVRGDSAAYFCASSPKHSGANVLTFGAGSRLTVL.

CDR3 sequence: CASSLDLTGGTDTQYF. In nucleotides, the CDR3 is TGTGCCAGCAGCTTGGACCTGACAGGGGGCACAGATACGCAGTATTTT. This chain links TRBV5-4 with TRBJ2-3, with 8 bases aligning to TRBD1. Germline CDR1 SGHNT, CDR2 YYREEE (reference sequence). The CDR3 has 16 amino acids. The trim removed 0 bases at V and 1 base at J, leaving 4 bases unmatched.

The chain combines TRBV18 with TRBJ2-6; TRBD1 matches 10 bases. Germline CDR1 KGHSH, CDR2 LQKENI. With V trimmed by 3 bases and J by 0 bases, 8 bases remained unmatched. The CDR3 has 19 residues. The CDR3 DNA sequence: TGTGCCAGCTCACCCGACAGGGGGCGGCTGAGCTCTGGGGCCAACGTCCTGACTTTC. Its translation: CASSPDRGRLSSGANVLTF.

The chain recombines TRBV6-6 with TRBJ2-5; 10 nucleotides align to TRBD1. After removal of 2 bases from V and 5 bases from J, the junction contained 5 bases not matched to a gene. In germline, CDR1 is MNHNY, CDR2 SVGAGI (reference sequence). The CDR3 consists of 15 residues. DNA of the CDR3: TGTGCCAGCAGTTACGACAGGGGGCCTCGGGAGACCCAGTACTTC. This encodes CASSYDRGPRETQYF.

The chain has TRBV9 and TRBJ1-2, with TRBD1 matching 7 bases. In germline, CDR1 is SGDLS, CDR2 YYNGEE. The CDR3 runs 15 residues. The V gene end was trimmed by 4 bases and the J gene end by 8 bases; junction bases not matched to a gene: 14. CDR3 in DNA: TGTGCCAGCAGCCCGGGAGGGGGCGGAGGTCGGGGCTACACCTTC. Translating it yields CASSPGGGGGRGYTF.

This clone is a singleton in its sample. This chain links TRBV5-6 with TRBJ1-1; D remains unclear. Between the trimmed V and J ends, which lost 1 base and 1 base, there was a span of 11 bases. In germline, CDR1 is SGHDT, CDR2 YYEEEE. This CDR3 has 15 amino acids. The CDR3 DNA follows: TGTGCCAGCAGCTTGCCCGGTCCAGGGAACACTGAAGCTTTCTTT. Encoded protein: CASSLPGPGNTEAFF. The whole variable domain, remainder taken from reference TRBV5-6 and TRBJ1-1, is DAGVTQSPTHLIKTRGQQVTLRCSPKSGHDTVSWYQQALGQGPQFIFQYYEEEERQRGNFPDRFSGHQFPNYSSELNVNALLLGDSALYLCASSLPGPGNTEAFFGQGTRLTVV.

J is TRBJ1-3 and V is TRBV7-2; 7 nucleotides match TRBD1. Per germline, CDR1 SGHTA and CDR2 FQGNSA. J lost 0 bases, V lost 3 bases, and 2 bases had no gene match. The CDR3 spans 15 residues. The DNA of the CDR3 is TGTGCCAGCAGCTTTTCAGGGGGCTCTGGAAACACCATATATTTT. Its protein product is CASSFSGGSGNTIYF.

The chain couples TRBV7-9 to TRBJ1-2; D is perhaps TRBD1 (6 bases). V lost 4 bases, J lost 4 bases, and 10 bases lay in between. Per the germline V gene, CDR1 is SEHNR and CDR2 is FQNEAQ (reference sequence). CDR3 length equals 13 residues. The CDR3 nucleotides are TGTGCCAGCAGCTCTCGGACAGTCTATGGCTACACCTTC. Residues: CASSSRTVYGYTF.

This clone was counted a single time. The chain employs TRBV5-1 and TRBJ1-1; a weak D match, TRBD1 (5 bases). Trimming shortened V by 1 base and J by 10 bases, and 14 bases separated the two germline ends. The CDR3 runs 13 residues. Germline V gene lookup returns CDR1 SGHRS and CDR2 YFSETQ. CDR3 region: CASSLNLGRGAFF. CDR3 bases: TGCGCCAGCAGCTTGAATTTGGGGAGGGGAGCTTTCTTT.

The chain carries TRBV28 and TRBJ1-5, with 9 bases matching TRBD1. Germline trimming cut 5 bases from V and 7 bases from J; bases unmatched to any gene: 9. Germline CDR1 and CDR2: MDHEN and SYDVKM. The CDR3 consists of 15 residues. The DNA for the CDR3 is TGTGCCAGCAGTCAGGACAGGGGCACTTTACAGCCCCAGCATTTT. Its translation: CASSQDRGTLQPQHF.

This clone appeared once. V and J are TRBV7-9 and TRBJ2-7, with 7 bases fitting TRBD1. V gave up 3 bases and J gave up 0 bases; unmatched junction bases: 2. Germline V CDR1 and CDR2: SEHNR, FQNEAQ (reference sequence). CDR3 length: 14 residues. This CDR3 is CASSFRDSSYEQYF. The CDR3 DNA reads as TGTGCCAGCAGCTTCAGGGACAGCTCCTACGAGCAGTACTTC.